This T cell receptor beta chain was captured by sequencing in a study of CD8+ T cells in alopecia areata. Study context: At a dose of 5 to 10 mg twice daily, oral tofacitinib was given to treated patients. Tofacitinib lasted 6 to 18 months, then 6 months off drug. Whole-study results and caveats: Possibly as an HLA-related effect, TCR sharing across patients appeared less clear than in mice.

Looked up from germline, CDR1 is SGHRS and CDR2 is YFSETQ. There are 12 residues in the CDR3. Trimming removed 2 bases from V and 3 bases from J, with 5 bases in between. The investigators collected lesional scalp punch biopsies and peripheral blood from alopecia areata patients. A note on this clone: The antigen is undetermined.

TCR sequencing used cDNA made by reverse transcription of extracted RNA. TCRdb's copy holds only in-frame clones and misses some; the assay was immunoSEQ multiplex PCR. The top ten clones hold around a sixth of a sample with approximately 63,000 clones, about three fifths of them seen once. This specimen consisted of CD8+ T cells sorted from blood, obtained at week 0. This clonotype was sampled from a human donor with alopecia areata. This chain connects TRBV5-1 to TRBJ1-1; D is unclear. CDR3 protein: CASSFADTEAFF. CDR3 in DNA: TGCGCCAGCAGCTTCGCAGACACTGAAGCTTTCTTT.